The clone carrying this T cell receptor (beta chain) was detected ten times or more. Its antigen is as yet unknown. Combining iRepertoire HTBI primers with Arm-PCR of CDR3 regions, the authors built TCR beta libraries. Each CDR3 protein gets one entry after TCRdb re-called the multiplex PCR reads with MiXCR. The sample has some 370,000 distinct CDR3 sequences, under 25% seen once; the top ten hold less than 25%. This entry belongs to a study of regulatory T cells in long-lasting Graves disease. As for the study in general: Graves' disease counted as persistent after over 5 years of antithyroid drugs with positive TSH receptor antibodies. Whole-study findings and limits: Persistent disease was characterized by preferential usage of TRBV28, TRBJ1-2 and TRBJ2-5.

Per the germline V gene, CDR1 is SEHNR and CDR2 is FQNEAQ (reference sequence). Trimming pared 5 bases from V and 5 bases from J, leaving 15 bases between. The CDR3 has 15 residues. The time point denotes: persistent/refractory GD, antithyroid drugs over 5 years with positive TRAb. PBMC RNA was the source of the TCR library. Sequences were derived from peripheral blood mononuclear cells (PBMCs), sampled when the disease was refractory, from a patient treated with antithyroid drugs. This chain uses TRBV7-9 with TRBJ1-4, with unresolved D. This TCR was sampled from a female donor with Graves disease. The CDR3 protein is CASSPPGLRNEKLFF. CDR3 DNA: TGTGCCAGCAGCCCCCCCGGACTAAGGAATGAAAAACTGTTTTTT.